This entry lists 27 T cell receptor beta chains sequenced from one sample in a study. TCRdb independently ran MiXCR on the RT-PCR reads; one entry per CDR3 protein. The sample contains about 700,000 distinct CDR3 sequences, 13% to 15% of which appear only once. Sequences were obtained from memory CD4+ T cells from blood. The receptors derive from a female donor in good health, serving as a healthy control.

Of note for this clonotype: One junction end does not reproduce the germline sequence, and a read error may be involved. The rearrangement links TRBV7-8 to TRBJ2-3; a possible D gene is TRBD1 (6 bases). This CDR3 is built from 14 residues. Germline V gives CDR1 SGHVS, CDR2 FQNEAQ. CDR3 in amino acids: CASSSDRTTDMQYF. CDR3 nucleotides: TGTGCCAGCAGCTCTGACAGGACCACAGATATGCAGTATTTT.

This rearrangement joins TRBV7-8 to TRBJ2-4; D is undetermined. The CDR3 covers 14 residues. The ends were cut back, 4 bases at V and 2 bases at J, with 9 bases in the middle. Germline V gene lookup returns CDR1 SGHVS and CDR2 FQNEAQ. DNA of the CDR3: TGTGCCAGCAGCTCCTCTACAACCAAAAACATTCAGTACTTC. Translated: CASSSSTTKNIQYF.

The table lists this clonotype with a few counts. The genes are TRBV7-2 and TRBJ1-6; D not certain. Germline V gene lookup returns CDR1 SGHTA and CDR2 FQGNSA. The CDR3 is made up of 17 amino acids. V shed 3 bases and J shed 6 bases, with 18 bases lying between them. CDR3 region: CASSLVGRNSGNSPLHF. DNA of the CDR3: TGTGCCAGCAGCTTGGTGGGTCGGAACAGCGGTAATTCACCCCTCCACTTT.

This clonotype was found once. The CDR3 spells CASRFKMSYNEQFF. CDR3 sequence (DNA): TGTGCCAGCAGGTTTAAAATGTCCTACAATGAGCAGTTCTTC. V and J are TRBV28 and TRBJ2-1, with unresolved D. The CDR3 covers 14 residues. The V end lost 6 bases, the J end lost 1 base, and 10 bases lay between the germline ends. Germline V gene data show CDR1 as MDHEN and CDR2 as SYDVKM.

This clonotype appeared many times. For the CDR3, the DNA is TGTGCCAGCAGCTCAAATAGCGGGCACGGGTACAATGAGCAGTTCTTC. It specifies CASSSNSGHGYNEQFF. This chain joins TRBV7-9 and TRBJ2-1; 7 nucleotides match TRBD2. There are 16 residues in the CDR3. Germline V gene lookup returns CDR1 SEHNR and CDR2 FQNEAQ (reference sequence). V shed 4 bases and J 4 bases; nucleotides not matched to a gene: 10.

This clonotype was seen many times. The CDR3 loop reads CASSRTSGGDNQETQYF. The CDR3, as DNA: TGTGCCAGCAGCCGGACTAGCGGGGGCGACAACCAAGAGACCCAGTACTTC. V usage is TRBV7-2 and J usage is TRBJ2-5; 13 bases fit TRBD2. The CDR3 runs 17 residues. The ends lost 5 bases at V and 0 bases at J; junction bases unmatched: 6. Germline V gene lookup returns CDR1 SGHTA and CDR2 FQGNSA.

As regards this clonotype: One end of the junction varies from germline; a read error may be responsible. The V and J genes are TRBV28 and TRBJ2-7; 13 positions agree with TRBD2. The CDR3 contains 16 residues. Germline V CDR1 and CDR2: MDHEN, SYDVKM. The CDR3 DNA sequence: TGTGCCAGCAGTTTCTCACAAGGACTAGCGGGAGTATCGTTTAACTTC. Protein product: CASSFSQGLAGVSFNF.

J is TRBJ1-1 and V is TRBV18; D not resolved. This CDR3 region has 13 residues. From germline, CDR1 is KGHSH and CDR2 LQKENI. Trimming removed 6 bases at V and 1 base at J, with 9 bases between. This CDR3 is CASSQAANTEAFF. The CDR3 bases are TGTGCCAGCTCTCAGGCTGCGAACACTGAAGCTTTCTTT.

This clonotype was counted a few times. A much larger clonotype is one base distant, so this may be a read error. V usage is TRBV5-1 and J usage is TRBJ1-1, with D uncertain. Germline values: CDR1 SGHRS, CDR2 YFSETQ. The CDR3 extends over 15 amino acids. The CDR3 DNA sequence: TGCGCCAGCAGCTTGGGTCCGATCATGAACACTGAAGTTTTCTTT. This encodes CASSLGPIMNTEVFF. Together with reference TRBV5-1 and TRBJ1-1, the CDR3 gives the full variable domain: KAGVTQTPRYLIKTRGQQVTLSCSPISGHRSVSWYQQTPGQGLQFLFEYFSETQRNKGNFPGRFSGRQFSNSRSEMNVSTLELGDSALYLCASSLGPIMNTEVFFGQGTRLTVV.

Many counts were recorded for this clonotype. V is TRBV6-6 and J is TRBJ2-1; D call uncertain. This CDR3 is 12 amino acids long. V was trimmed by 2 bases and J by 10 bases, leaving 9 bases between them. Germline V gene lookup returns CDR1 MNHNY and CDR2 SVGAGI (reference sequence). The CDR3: CASSYGLGEQFF. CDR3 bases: TGTGCCAGCAGTTACGGGTTAGGGGAGCAGTTCTTC.

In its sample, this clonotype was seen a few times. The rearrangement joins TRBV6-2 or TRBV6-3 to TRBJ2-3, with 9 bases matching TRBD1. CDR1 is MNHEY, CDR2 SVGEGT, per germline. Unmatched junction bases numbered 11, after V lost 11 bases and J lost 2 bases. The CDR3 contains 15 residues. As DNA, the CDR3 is TGTGCCGTCAGCCCCTGGACAGGGGTCACAGATACGCAGTATTTT. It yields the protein CAVSPWTGVTDTQYF.

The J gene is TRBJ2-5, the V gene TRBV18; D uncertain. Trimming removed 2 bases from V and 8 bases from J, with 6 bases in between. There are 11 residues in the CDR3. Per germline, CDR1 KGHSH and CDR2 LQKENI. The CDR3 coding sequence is TGTGCCAGCTCACCAGAGGCAACCCAGTACTTC. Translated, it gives CASSPEATQYF.

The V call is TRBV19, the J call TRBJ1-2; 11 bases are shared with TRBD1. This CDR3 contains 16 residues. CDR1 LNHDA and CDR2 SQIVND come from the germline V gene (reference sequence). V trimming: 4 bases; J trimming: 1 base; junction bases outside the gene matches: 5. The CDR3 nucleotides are TGTGCCAGTAGTAATGGACAGGGGGCGCTTAACTATGGCTACACCTTC. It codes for CASSNGQGALNYGYTF.

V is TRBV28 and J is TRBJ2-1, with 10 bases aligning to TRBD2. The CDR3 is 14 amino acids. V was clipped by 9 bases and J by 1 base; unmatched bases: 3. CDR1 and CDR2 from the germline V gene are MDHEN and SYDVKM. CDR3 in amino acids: CASVAGGSYNEQFF. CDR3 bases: TGTGCCAGTGTAGCGGGAGGTTCCTACAATGAGCAGTTCTTC.

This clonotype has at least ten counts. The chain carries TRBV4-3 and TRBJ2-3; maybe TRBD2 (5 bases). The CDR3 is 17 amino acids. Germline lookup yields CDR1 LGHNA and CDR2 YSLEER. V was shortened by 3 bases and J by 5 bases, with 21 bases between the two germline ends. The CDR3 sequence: CASSHLPYSGEGDTQYF. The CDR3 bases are TGCGCCAGCAGCCACCTACCGTACAGCGGAGAGGGAGATACGCAGTATTTT.

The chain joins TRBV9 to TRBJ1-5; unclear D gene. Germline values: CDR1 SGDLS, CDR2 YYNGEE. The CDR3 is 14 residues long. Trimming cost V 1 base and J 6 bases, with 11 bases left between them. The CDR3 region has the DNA TGTGCCAGCAGCGTAACGGGTGGCGGTCAGCCCCAGCATTTT. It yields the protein CASSVTGGGQPQHF.

The chain's CDR3 is CAWTRGGTDTQYF. CDR3 DNA: TGTGCCTGGACAAGAGGAGGCACAGATACGCAGTATTTT. The chain uses TRBV30 and TRBJ2-3, with no clear D. Trimming removed 4 bases from V and 1 base from J, with 9 bases in between. This CDR3 spans 13 amino acids. CDR1 and CDR2 from the germline V gene are GTSNPN and SVGIG (reference sequence).

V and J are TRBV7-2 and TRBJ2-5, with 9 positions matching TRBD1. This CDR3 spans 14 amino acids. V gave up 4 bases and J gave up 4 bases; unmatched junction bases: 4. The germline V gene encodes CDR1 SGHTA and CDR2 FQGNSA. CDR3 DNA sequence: TGTGCCAGCAGCTCCCGACAGGGGGGAGAGACCCAGTACTTC. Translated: CASSSRQGGETQYF.

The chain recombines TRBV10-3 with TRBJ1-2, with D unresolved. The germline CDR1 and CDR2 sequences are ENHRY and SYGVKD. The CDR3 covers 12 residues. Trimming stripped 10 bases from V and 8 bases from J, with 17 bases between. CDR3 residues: CATDGLARGYTF. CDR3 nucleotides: TGTGCCACTGATGGGCTAGCACGAGGCTACACCTTC.

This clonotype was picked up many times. The CDR3 region has the DNA TGTGCCAGCAGTTACGAGCAGGGAGAATACGAGCAGTACTTC. This gives the protein CASSYEQGEYEQYF. The J gene is TRBJ2-7, the V gene TRBV6-5; tentatively, D is TRBD1 or TRBD2 (5 bases each). The CDR3 has 14 residues. Germline assignment: CDR1 MNHEY and CDR2 SVGAGI. V lost 2 bases to trimming and J lost 4 bases, with 12 bases between them.

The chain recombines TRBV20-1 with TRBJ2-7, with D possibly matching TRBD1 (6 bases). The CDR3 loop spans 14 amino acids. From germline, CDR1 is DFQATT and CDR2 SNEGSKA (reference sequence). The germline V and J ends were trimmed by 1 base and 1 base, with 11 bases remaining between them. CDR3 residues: CSARGIQGSYEQYF. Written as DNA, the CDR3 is TGCAGTGCTAGAGGTATACAGGGTTCCTACGAGCAGTACTTC.

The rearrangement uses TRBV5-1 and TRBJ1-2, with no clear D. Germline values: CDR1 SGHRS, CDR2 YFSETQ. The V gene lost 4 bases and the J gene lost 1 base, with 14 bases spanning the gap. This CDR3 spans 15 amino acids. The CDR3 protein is CASSENGGINYGYTF. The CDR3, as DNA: TGCGCCAGCAGCGAGAACGGAGGCATTAACTATGGCTACACCTTC. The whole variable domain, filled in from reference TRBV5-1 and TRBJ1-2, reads KAGVTQTPRYLIKTRGQQVTLSCSPISGHRSVSWYQQTPGQGLQFLFEYFSETQRNKGNFPGRFSGRQFSNSRSEMNVSTLELGDSALYLCASSENGGINYGYTFGSGTRLTVV.

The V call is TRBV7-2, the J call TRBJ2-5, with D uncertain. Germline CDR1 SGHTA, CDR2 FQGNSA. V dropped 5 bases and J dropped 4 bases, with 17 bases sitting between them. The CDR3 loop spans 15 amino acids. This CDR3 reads CASSPRLNSVETQYF. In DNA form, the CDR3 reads TGTGCCAGCAGCCCGCGACTTAATTCCGTAGAGACCCAGTACTTC.

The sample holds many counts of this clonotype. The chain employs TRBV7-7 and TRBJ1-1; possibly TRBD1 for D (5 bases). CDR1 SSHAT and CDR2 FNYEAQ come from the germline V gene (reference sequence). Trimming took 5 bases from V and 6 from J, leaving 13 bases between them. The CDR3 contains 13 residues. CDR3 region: CASSRYLGAEAFF. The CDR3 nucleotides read TGTGCCAGCAGCCGTTACCTAGGGGCTGAAGCTTTCTTT.

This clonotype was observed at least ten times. CDR3: CASSSPPNTEAFF. The CDR3 nucleotides read TGTGCCAGCAGCTCACCTCCGAACACTGAAGCTTTCTTT. The chain combines TRBV7-9 with TRBJ1-1; D not certain. Germline V gene sequence: CDR1 SEHNR, CDR2 FQNEAQ (reference sequence). V lost 4 bases, J lost 1 base, and 7 bases lay in between. CDR3 size: 13 residues. Combining the CDR3 with reference TRBV7-9 and TRBJ1-1 gives the whole variable domain DTGVSQNPRHKITKRGQNVTFRCDPISEHNRLYWYRQTLGQGPEFLTYFQNEAQLEKSRLLSDRFSAERPKGSFSTLEIQRTEQGDSAMYLCASSSPPNTEAFFGQGTRLTVV.

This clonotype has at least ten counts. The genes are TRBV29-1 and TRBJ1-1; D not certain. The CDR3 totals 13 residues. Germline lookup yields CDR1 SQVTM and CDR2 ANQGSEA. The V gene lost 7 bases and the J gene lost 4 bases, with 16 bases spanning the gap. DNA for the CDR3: TGCAGCGCTGGTCAAGGCGGGAGCACTGAAGCTTTCTTT. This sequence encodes CSAGQGGSTEAFF.

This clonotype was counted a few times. The CDR3 region is CASSQDLAGVVNEQYF. CDR3 sequence (DNA): TGCGCCAGCAGCCAAGATCTAGCGGGAGTTGTAAACGAGCAGTACTTC. This chain connects TRBV4-3 to TRBJ2-7; 10 bases are a match to TRBD2. Trimming removed 0 bases from V and 5 bases from J; junction bases left unmatched: 7. The CDR3 sequence is 16 residues long. Germline CDR1 is LGHNA and CDR2 is YSLEER.